The 11 T cell receptor beta chains given below trace back to one sample, sequenced in a study of cytomegalovirus exposure and HLA in healthy donors. PCR was performed using 60 Vbeta and 13 Jbeta primers. Some clones are missing from TCRdb's copy, which holds only in-frame ones; the method was immunoSEQ multiplex PCR. This sample has roughly 140,000 clones, with roughly four fifths found just once. Input material: PBMCs. Receptors were obtained from a male donor in good health and CMV-seronegative.

The chain links TRBV11-2 to TRBJ1-2; D is undetermined. Deletions cut 5 bases from V and 5 bases from J, with 9 bases between. The CDR3 spans 12 residues. Germline-derived CDR1 and CDR2 are SGHAT and FQNNGV. CDR3 protein: CASSTNSYGYTF. CDR3 nucleotide sequence: TGTGCCAGCAGCACGAATAGTTATGGCTACACCTTC.

The J gene is TRBJ1-1, the V gene TRBV7-2; no reliable D call. Germline-derived CDR1 and CDR2 are SGHTA and FQGNSA. Trimming pared 3 bases from V and 0 bases from J, leaving 8 bases between. The CDR3 is made up of 14 amino acids. The CDR3 DNA is TGTGCCAGCAGCTTGTCCGGTTTGAACACTGAAGCTTTCTTT. Its protein is CASSLSGLNTEAFF.

The V and J genes are TRBV5-6 and TRBJ2-1; possible D gene TRBD2, 7 bases. V lost 2 bases and J 7 bases, leaving 19 bases between the germline ends. The CDR3 runs 16 residues. Germline CDR1 SGHDT, CDR2 YYEEEE. CDR3 DNA: TGTGCCAGCAGCTTTAGGGGGAGGGCCTTGGGGAATGAGCAGTTCTTC. This encodes CASSFRGRALGNEQFF. The full variable domain, in which reference TRBV5-6 and TRBJ2-1 provide the parts outside the CDR3, is DAGVTQSPTHLIKTRGQQVTLRCSPKSGHDTVSWYQQALGQGPQFIFQYYEEEERQRGNFPDRFSGHQFPNYSSELNVNALLLGDSALYLCASSFRGRALGNEQFFGPGTRLTVL.

The table lists this clone with a few counts. The limits of the CDR3 on the DNA are not certain, so only TCRdb's listed CDR3 is given. The rearrangement joins TRBV21-1 to TRBJ1-5; the tabulated D call, TRBD1, remains unverified against the DNA. TRBV21-1 is deemed a pseudogene. Both ends counted, the CDR3 spans 16 residues. CDR3 residues: CASSKVGTGNNQPQHF.

The rearrangement joins TRBV5-1 to TRBJ2-7; 8 bases fit TRBD1. Germline trimming cut 7 bases from V and 2 bases from J; bases unmatched to any gene: 5. In germline, CDR1 is SGHRS, CDR2 YFSETQ. The CDR3 sequence is 13 residues long. The CDR3: CASRQGTTYEQYF. The DNA of the CDR3 is TGCGCCAGCCGACAGGGGACGACCTACGAGCAGTACTTC.

The V call is TRBV5-1, the J call TRBJ2-5; 10 positions agree with TRBD2. Germline V gene data show CDR1 as SGHRS and CDR2 as YFSETQ. The CDR3 covers 16 residues. The V gene end was trimmed by 3 bases and the J gene end by 5 bases; junction bases not matched to a gene: 10. The CDR3: CASSSAAGGPGETQYF. The DNA for the CDR3 is TGCGCCAGCAGCTCGGCAGCGGGGGGGCCGGGTGAGACCCAGTACTTC.

V is TRBV5-5 and J is TRBJ2-7; tentative D call: TRBD2 (5 bases). The length of the CDR3 is 14 residues. Trimming took 0 bases from V and 4 from J, leaving 11 bases between them. Germline V gene data show CDR1 as SGHKS and CDR2 as YYEKEE (reference sequence). CDR3: CASSLVGGGYEQYF. The CDR3 DNA follows: TGTGCCAGCAGCTTGGTAGGCGGCGGGTACGAGCAGTACTTC. Full variable domain (outside the CDR3, taken from reference TRBV5-5 and TRBJ2-7): DAGVTQSPTHLIKTRGQQVTLRCSPISGHKSVSWYQQVLGQGPQFIFQYYEKEERGRGNFPDRFSARQFPNYSSELNVNALLLGDSALYLCASSLVGGGYEQYFGPGTRLTVT.

The chain combines TRBV28 with TRBJ2-7; 9 bases fit TRBD2. J gave up 1 base and V 2 bases, and 3 bases lay outside the gene matches. Germline assignment: CDR1 MDHEN and CDR2 SYDVKM. CDR3 length equals 15 residues. CDR3: CASSLGGRGSYEQYF. The CDR3, as DNA: TGTGCCAGCAGTTTAGGCGGGAGGGGGTCCTACGAGCAGTACTTC. Full variable domain (outside the CDR3, taken from reference TRBV28 and TRBJ2-7): DVKVTQSSRYLVKRTGEKVFLECVQDMDHENMFWYRQDPGLGLRLIYFSYDVKMKEKGDIPEGYSVSREKKERFSLILESASTNQTSMYLCASSLGGRGSYEQYFGPGTRLTVT.

This sequence joins TRBV4-2 and TRBJ2-2, with D perhaps TRBD1 (5 bases). The CDR3 has 15 amino acids. Germline V lookup: CDR1 LGHNA, CDR2 YNFKEQ. The V gene lost 0 bases and the J gene lost 6 bases, with 11 bases spanning the gap. CDR3 loop: CASSQDLGEAGELFF. In DNA form, the CDR3 reads TGTGCCAGCAGCCAAGATTTAGGGGAAGCCGGGGAGCTGTTTTTT.

The V gene is TRBV7-9, the J gene TRBJ2-5; D might be TRBD2 (6 bases). This CDR3 is built from 15 residues. Germline lookup yields CDR1 SEHNR and CDR2 FQNEAQ (reference sequence). Trimming cost V 2 bases and J 0 bases, with 10 bases left between them. CDR3 in amino acids: CASSLMAGNQETQYF. CDR3 in DNA: TGTGCCAGCAGCTTAATGGCGGGAAACCAAGAGACCCAGTACTTC. The full variable domain, with the rest looked up from reference TRBV7-9 and TRBJ2-5, is DTGVSQNPRHKITKRGQNVTFRCDPISEHNRLYWYRQTLGQGPEFLTYFQNEAQLEKSRLLSDRFSAERPKGSFSTLEIQRTEQGDSAMYLCASSLMAGNQETQYFGPGTRLLVL.

This sequence joins TRBV4-1 and TRBJ2-4, with 9 bases fitting TRBD2. The CDR3 runs to 20 residues. Germline V gene data show CDR1 as MGHRA and CDR2 as YSYEKL. The trim removed 0 bases at V and 1 base at J, leaving 13 bases unmatched. For the CDR3, the DNA is TGCGCCAGCAGCCAAGAAAGGTCTAGCGGGGAACGGAGGGCCAAAAACATTCAGTACTTC. Protein sequence: CASSQERSSGERRAKNIQYF.